A selection of T cell receptor beta chains follows, all from one sample in a study of neoadjuvant anti-PD-1 for oral cavity cancer. Profiling relied on immunoSEQ multiplex PCR, and the TCRdb table lists in-frame clones only, not all of them. The sample shows over 11,000 clones, around 70% of them seen only once. The source was PBMCs, collected after nivolumab (anti-PD-1) treatment. These receptors were collected from a person aged 35-79 years with oral cavity squamous cell carcinoma. Both conserved end residues are part of each CDR3. The order of the fields is V gene, D gene, J gene, clone size, CDR3 protein, CDR3 DNA. The D gene is left open where the match is weak. Clone size appears in some rows only: once, few, many, or a class for an expanded clone.

TRBV6-5	.	TRBJ2-3	.	CASRRDSRTDTQYF	TGTGCCAGCAGGCGGGACAGCCGCACAGATACGCAGTATTTT
TRBV13	.	TRBJ2-7	.	CASSLGRRSFYEQYF	TGTGCCAGCAGCTTGGGCAGACGATCCTTCTACGAGCAGTACTTC
TRBV30	TRBD1	TRBJ1-2	few	CAWTPRTGGGGYTF	TGTGCCTGGACCCCCAGGACAGGGGGCGGTGGCTACACCTTC
TRBV2	TRBD2	TRBJ2-7	few	CASGETSGLYEQYF	TGTGCCAGTGGGGAGACTAGCGGGCTGTACGAGCAGTACTTC
TRBV6-1	.	TRBJ2-2	.	CASSDLQGAGELFF	TGTGCCAGCAGTGACCTACAGGGCGCTGGGGAGCTGTTTTTT
TRBV6-5	TRBD1	TRBJ2-1	.	CASSRTGFIGNEQFF	TGTGCCAGCAGTCGGACAGGGTTTATCGGCAATGAGCAGTTCTTC
TRBV19	.	TRBJ1-1	.	CASSMKGLGARNTEAFF	TGTGCCAGTAGTATGAAAGGGTTGGGGGCGCGTAACACTGAAGCTTTCTTT
TRBV5-1	TRBD1	TRBJ2-1	.	CASSSGQASLNEQFF	TGCGCCAGCAGCTCCGGACAGGCCTCCCTCAATGAGCAGTTCTTC
TRBV19	.	TRBJ2-1	.	CASSSHGNEQFF	TGTGCCAGTAGTTCCCACGGCAATGAGCAGTTCTTC
TRBV19	.	TRBJ2-1	.	CASSIASMRYNEQFF	TGTGCCAGTAGTATAGCTAGCATGCGATACAATGAGCAGTTCTTC
TRBV5-1	.	TRBJ1-1	.	CASSSLLMEGTEAFF	TGCGCCAGCAGCTCCCTACTCATGGAGGGTACTGAAGCTTTCTTT
TRBV29-1	.	TRBJ2-7	.	CSVVGRGVEDEQYF	TGCAGCGTAGTAGGACGGGGTGTAGAGGACGAGCAGTACTTC
TRBV7-8	.	TRBJ2-1	.	CASSLGGSYNEQFF	TGTGCCAGCAGCTTAGGGGGTTCCTACAATGAGCAGTTCTTC
TRBV9	.	TRBJ2-2	.	CASSPGLSGELFF	TGTGCCAGCAGTCCGGGACTTTCCGGGGAGCTGTTTTTT
TRBV29-1	TRBD2	TRBJ2-1	.	CSVEGGSGVYNEQFF	TGCAGCGTTGAAGGGGGTAGCGGGGTTTACAATGAGCAGTTCTTC
TRBV9	TRBD2	TRBJ2-7	once	CASSVGLAGPYEQYF	TGTGCCAGCAGCGTAGGACTAGCCGGGCCCTACGAGCAGTACTTC
TRBV11-2	TRBD1	TRBJ1-4	once	CASSRTGYEKLFF	TGTGCCAGCAGCCGGACAGGGTATGAAAAACTGTTTTTT
TRBV19	TRBD1	TRBJ1-4	.	CASSMGDRVGKLFF	TGTGCCAGTAGTATGGGGGACAGGGTTGGCAAACTGTTTTTT